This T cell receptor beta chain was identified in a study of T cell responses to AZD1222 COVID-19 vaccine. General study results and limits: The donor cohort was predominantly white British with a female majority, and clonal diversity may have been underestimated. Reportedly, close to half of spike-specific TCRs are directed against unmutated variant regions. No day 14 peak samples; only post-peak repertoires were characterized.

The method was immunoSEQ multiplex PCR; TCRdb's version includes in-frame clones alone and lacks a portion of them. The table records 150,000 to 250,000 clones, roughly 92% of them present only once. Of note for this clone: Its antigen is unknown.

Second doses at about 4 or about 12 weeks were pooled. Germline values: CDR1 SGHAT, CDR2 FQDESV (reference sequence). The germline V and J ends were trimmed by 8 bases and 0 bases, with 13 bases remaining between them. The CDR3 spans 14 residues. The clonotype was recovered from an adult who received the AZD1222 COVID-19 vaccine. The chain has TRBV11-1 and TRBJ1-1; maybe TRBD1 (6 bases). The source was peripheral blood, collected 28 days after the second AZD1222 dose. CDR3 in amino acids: CASHPQGLNTEAFF. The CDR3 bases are TGTGCCAGCCACCCACAGGGCCTGAACACTGAAGCTTTCTTT.